This T cell receptor (beta chain) was observed in a study of PD-1 blockade in classical Hodgkin lymphoma. Across the whole study: On a schedule of every 2 weeks, patients received nivolumab 3 mg/kg intravenously.

TCRdb's table, derived via immunoSEQ multiplex PCR, lists solely in-frame clones and lacks some. This table has approximately 80,000 clones, about 89% appearing once. Whole-study results and caveats: Baseline diversity in complete responders resembled that of newly diagnosed patients. Healthy donors were reported to have higher baseline TCR diversity than newly diagnosed patients. In CD4+ cells, TCR diversity went up significantly by C4D1, but in CD8+ cells it did not.

Notes on this clone: Antigen unknown. One end of the junction varies from germline; a read error may be responsible.

Every patient was affected by relapse after autologous stem cell transplantation, while exposure to brentuximab vedotin was not uniform. The CDR3 spans 15 residues. CDR1 is ENHRY, CDR2 SYGVKD, per germline. V usage is TRBV10-3 and J usage is TRBJ2-5, with D hard to call. This receptor was identified in a human donor with classical Hodgkin lymphoma. Sequenced material: peripheral blood mononuclear cells (PBMCs), taken at baseline. The CDR3 DNA follows: TGTGCCAGCAGTTACTCGAATCTAGGTTTGGAGACCCAGTACTTC. Residues: CASSYSNLGLETQYF.